This TCR beta chain comes out of a study of cytomegalovirus exposure and HLA in healthy donors (dated by TCRdb to 2017 to 2019). With respect to the entire study: An earlier analysis of roughly 570 of the donors reported about 260 Gb of sequence data and 95 million to 140 million unique TCR beta sequences obtained from some 200 million T cells. In an earlier analysis of over 550 of the donors, high-throughput TCR beta sequencing was used to judge whether each TCR beta V gene segment behaved as functional or pseudogenic. Typing coverage differed by locus: A, B, C, DRB1 and DQB1 were typed in roughly 629-640 donors, DQA1 in approximately 520, DPA1 in 606, and DPB1 in roughly 450. In the later analysis, no new phenotypic data were used to find candidate immune exposures; instead, reliance was placed on TCR beta sequences and their occurrence across donors. The aim of the study was to test whether cataloging public T cell receptors could identify signatures of past pathogen exposure. A separate validation cohort of over a hundred different subjects was used in addition to the approximately 610-subject first cohort. The study used immunosequencing to profile the T cell repertoires of approximately 650 subjects and linked those repertoires to cytomegalovirus serostatus. Four or five DR-DQ haplotypes were handled as single units for association and clustering because linkage in the cohort was strong. Among several hundred genotyped donors of the cohort, an average of around 250,000 unique TCR beta nucleotide sequences was sequenced per donor, of which about 18% were non-productive. To predict cytomegalovirus infection status, the study combined high-throughput TCR immunosequencing, statistical association of individual TCRs with disease status, and machine learning. HLA typing covered class I and class II loci at four-digit resolution. In a later analysis, previously published TCR beta repertoires from 550 to 700 donors were re-analyzed and high-resolution HLA genotyping was added so that TCR occurrence patterns could be studied. A later genetic analysis took genome-wide SNP genotypes for 398 of the 666 donors and used that subset as a discovery cohort. Approximately 300 gigabases of sequencing data and approximately 85 million unique TCR sequences were included in an early release covering 550 to 650 HLA-typed donors. All discovery cohort repertoires had been generated on a single sequencing platform. Of the approximately 400 genotyped donors, over 70% fell in the genetic ancestry cluster associated with self-reported Caucasian donors. Donor age, sex, ethnicity and CMV serostatus were compiled together with the repertoire data. The investigation overall reported the following: Because the 87-base-pair reads could not distinguish some IMGT-functional V segments, including TRBV6-2 and TRBV6-3, those segments were excluded. The study gave a list of 150 to 200 TCR beta chains associated with cytomegalovirus. A few of the identified cytomegalovirus-associated TCR beta chains were confirmed in vitro to be specific for cytomegalovirus antigens. The classifier was reported to diagnose cytomegalovirus status with high specificity and sensitivity in both the original cohort and the validation cohort. When HLA alleles, especially DR and DQ, strongly co-occurred, TCR associations were difficult to assign to individual alleles. While some public TCRs were present in many individuals, most TCR sequences turned up only very rarely across donors. A later analysis found that HLA-associated TCR beta chains were more clonally expanded and had lower generation probabilities than equally common non-associated chains. The earlier analysis of around 600 of the donors excluded roughly 17 rarely observed V segments, including chromosome 9 orphons, because counts were too low. Only TCR beta chains were sequenced in this cohort, and the absence of alpha or paired-chain data limited detectable features. Because HLA typing was missing for some donors at each locus, association tests included only the typed subset. Broadly in line with IMGT annotations, most TCR beta V segments showed up in productive rearrangements about 87% or about 30% of the time in an earlier analysis of 450 to 600 of the donors. According to a later analysis, TCR association rates differed among HLA loci, with DRB1 alleles showing the most associated TCRs and HLA-C alleles showing the fewest. A further reported finding was that TCR beta sequences accurately predicted the HLA-A and HLA-B alleles for most subjects in the first cohort. At a false discovery rate of 0.05, a later analysis linked approximately 18,000 TCR beta sequences to specific HLA alleles. CMV serostatus was the only immune exposure information available for the cohort. Sequencing depth was assumed to be roughly uniform across donors in the presence/absence analyses, though that assumption may not hold. The authors suggested that the approach could potentially be generalized to other disease states and immunological phenotypes. According to a later analysis, parvovirus B19, influenza, CMV and Epstein-Barr virus appeared linked to several top co-occurrence clusters. Correlated functional status among segregating V segments might reflect linkage disequilibrium, but an unknown experimental factor could not be ruled out. A later genetic analysis associated a missense DCLRE1C variant with V-gene and J-gene trimming of TCR beta chains, and an independent cohort replicated the association. In a later analysis, most CMV-associated TCR beta chains were found to appear HLA-restricted, with HLA associations seemingly driven largely by CMV exposure. A later genetic analysis reported fewer N-insertions in productive TCRs among donors in an Asian-associated ancestry cluster than the approximately 700-donor mean. A cluster of highly shared sequence variants was judged likely to be a technical artifact of the sequencing pipeline.

Note on this clone: There is no known antigen for this receptor. It has no much larger one-base neighbor in the sample; base qualities were not kept.

CDR3 length: 14 amino acids, cysteine to phenylalanine. The read is trimmed to its CDR3 DNA, 42 bases read in frame from base 1. From V the trimming removes 5 bases and from J it removes 2 bases, while the gene matches leave 2 bases of the junction unaccounted for. The germline V gene yields MDHEN for CDR1 and SYDVKM for CDR2. The cohort was made up of approximately 670 healthy bone marrow donors. Cohort members were all nominally healthy when sampled, although unrecorded immune exposures were likely present. The donor was CMV seronegative and belonged to the group of 352 seronegative cohort members. Every donor gave a peripheral blood sample, and the peripheral blood mononuclear cells from that sample were used for TCR beta sequencing. Genomic DNA was extracted from the blood cell samples with the Qiagen DNeasy Blood Extraction Kit. Library generation was performed with the immunoSEQ multiplex PCR assay. The multiplex PCR relied on a mix of 60 forward primers for TCR Vbeta segments and 13 reverse primers for TCR Jbeta segments. A multiplex PCR assay on genomic DNA amplified the CDR3 region of rearranged TCR beta genes. The amplified TCR beta libraries were sequenced on the Illumina HiSeq System as 87-base-pair reads. On the authors' methods: In a later analysis, roughly 80 million unique TCR beta chains were counted across the roughly 700 repertoires, and roughly 10 million of these chains were shared by at least two donors. Raw reads were error-corrected and collapsed into unique sequences with a nearest-neighbor algorithm that merged closely related sequences to remove PCR and sequencing errors. CDR3 sequences were aligned to IMGT reference sequences to assign V, D and J gene segments. Each retained sequence needed at least a six-nucleotide match to both a V gene segment and a J gene segment. A rearrangement was called productive if the CDR3 had no stop codons and remained in frame with V and J, and every other rearrangement was called non-productive. Following IMGT convention, CDR3 was defined as the stretch from the second conserved V-encoded cysteine up to the conserved J-encoded phenylalanine. In an earlier analysis of around 540 of the donors, sequences lacking an unambiguous match to a single V gene segment were excluded. In an earlier analysis of several hundred of the donors, V segments were called functional above 56.7% productive rearrangements and were called segregating when the between-donor standard deviation exceeded 5%. A statistical classification framework was developed to diagnose cytomegalovirus status using the catalog of TCR beta chain sequences. A later analysis assigned V and J genes by comparing TCR nucleotide sequences with IMGT/GENE-DB human TR gene sequences. A later analysis assigned CDR3 sequences and most-parsimonious VDJ recombination scenarios with the TCRdist pipeline. In a later analysis, each TCR beta chain was defined by its CDR3 amino acid sequence together with its V-gene family, and reads lacking a unique V-gene family were excluded. To address suspected cross-contamination and a sequencing artifact, a later analysis removed around 590 highly shared, low-generation-probability nucleotide sequences. In a later analysis, a clonal expansion index for each public chain was calculated from normalized within-repertoire ranks of inferred template counts. Generation probabilities in a later analysis came from a VDJ recombination model fitted to out-of-frame rearrangements, and those results were checked against IGoR. Hypergeometric tests were used in a later analysis to score TCR-TCR, TCR-HLA and TCR-CMV co-occurrence, with a repertoire-size bias correction applied to the TCR pairs. A later analysis estimated false discovery rates by permuting HLA or CMV assignments 20 times. In a later analysis, co-occurring TCRs were grouped using DBSCAN, with TCRdist sequence similarity added in when clustering inside HLA-allele-positive subsets. Repertoires with fewer than 30,000 or more than 120,000 public chains, plus five repertoires with anomalous nucleotide sharing, were excluded from co-occurrence clustering. The table was pulled from immuneACCESS by TCRdb, which kept in-frame rearrangements only. Such tables lose some clones; where checked, under half of the loss comes from unresolved V genes, and the rest has no known cause. For V, J and clone size, that table is used; D and trimming come from the DNA. This sample holds 150,000 to 200,000 clones; around 81% were observed only once. Approximately 1.5% of the sample goes to the ten largest clones.

Input material: PBMCs. The receptor was isolated from a man between 40 and 49 years old in good health and CMV-seronegative. The chain couples TRBV28 to TRBJ2-1; 8 bases in the middle match TRBD2. At the DNA level, the sequence is TGTGCCAGCAGTAAACTAGCGGCCTACAATGAGCAGTTCTTC. The encoded protein is CASSKLAAYNEQFF.